This TCR beta chain was identified during a study of T-cell reconstitution after alpha-beta-depleted transplantation in children. V trimming: 5 bases; J trimming: 7 bases; junction bases outside the gene matches: 8. The CDR3 sequence is 12 residues long. From germline, CDR1 is GTSNPN and CDR2 SVGIG (reference sequence). For TCRbeta, the library was prepared with unique molecular identifiers. One entry per CDR3 protein results from TCRdb running MiXCR on the PCR reads. Of around 380,000 distinct CDR3 sequences listed, roughly 11% are singletons. The sequences come from PBMCs from the stem cell graft donor, collected from the stem cell graft. This clonotype was sampled from a human donor who donated a stem cell graft to a child with acute myeloid leukemia. The chain carries TRBV30 and TRBJ2-7, with 7 bases matching TRBD1. The CDR3 DNA reads TGTGCCTGGTCCTGGACAGGCGGGGAGCAGTACTTC. Residues: CAWSWTGGEQYF. The complete variable domain, with remaining parts taken from reference TRBV30 and TRBJ2-7, reads SQTIHQWPATLVQPVGSPLSLECTVEGTSNPNLYWYRQAAGRGLQLLFYSVGIGQISSEVPQNLSASRPQDRQFILSSKKLLLSDSGFYLCAWSWTGGEQYFGPGTRLTVT.